A selection of T cell receptor beta chains follows, all from one sample in a study of T-cell reconstitution after alpha-beta-depleted transplantation in children. TCRdb ran MiXCR on the PCR reads and lists one entry per CDR3 protein. This table has approximately 93,000 distinct CDR3 sequences, 7% to 10% appearing once. Sequenced here: PBMCs from the stem cell graft donor, sampled from the stem cell graft. All receptors derive from a human donor who donated a stem cell graft to a child with congenital amegakaryocytic thrombocytopenia. CDR3s include the opening cysteine and the closing phenylalanine or tryptophan. A D gene is named only where the DNA matches it firmly. The size entry gives how often the clone was seen (once, few, many) or a class if it is expanded.

v_gene: TRBV12-3/TRBV12-4; abundance: many; j_gene: TRBJ2-7; d_gene: TRBD2; CDR3nt: TGTGCCAGCAGTAAAGGACTAGCTCCCGAGCAGTACTTC; CDR3aa: CASSKGLAPEQYF
v_gene: TRBV25-1; abundance: many; j_gene: TRBJ1-4; d_gene: .; CDR3nt: TGTGCCAGCAGGGTTAATTCTCAGGAAAAACTGTTTTTT; CDR3aa: CASRVNSQEKLFF
v_gene: TRBV3-1; abundance: many; j_gene: TRBJ2-7; d_gene: TRBD2; CDR3nt: TGTGCCAGCAGCCAAGGGGGACTAGCGATAAGCGACGAGCAGTACTTC; CDR3aa: CASSQGGLAISDEQYF
v_gene: TRBV5-1; abundance: few; j_gene: TRBJ2-2; d_gene: .; CDR3nt: TGCGCCAGCAGCTTTGGTCGGACCAACACCGGGGAGCTGTTTTTT; CDR3aa: CASSFGRTNTGELFF
v_gene: TRBV5-1; abundance: few; j_gene: TRBJ1-1; d_gene: TRBD1; CDR3nt: TGCGCCAGCAGCTTCCGACAGGGCTTGATGAACACTGAAGCTTTCTTT; CDR3aa: CASSFRQGLMNTEAFF
v_gene: TRBV7-2; abundance: many; j_gene: TRBJ2-5; d_gene: TRBD2; CDR3nt: TGTGCCAGCAGGGCGGGAGGGTTTACAGAGACCCAGTACTTC; CDR3aa: CASRAGGFTETQYF
v_gene: TRBV7-2; abundance: many; j_gene: TRBJ2-5; d_gene: TRBD2; CDR3nt: TGTGCCAGCAGCTGGGCGGGGGAAGAGACCCAGTACTTC; CDR3aa: CASSWAGEETQYF
v_gene: TRBV5-5; abundance: many; j_gene: TRBJ1-5; d_gene: .; CDR3nt: TGTGCCAGCAGCTTGTTTCCGGGGATGATTGAGGAGCCCCAGCATTTT; CDR3aa: CASSLFPGMIEEPQHF
v_gene: TRBV27; abundance: many; j_gene: TRBJ2-7; d_gene: TRBD2; CDR3nt: TGTGCCAGCAGTCTTCTAGGACTAGCGGGAGGAGAGCAGTACTTC; CDR3aa: CASSLLGLAGGEQYF
v_gene: TRBV12-3/TRBV12-4; abundance: many; j_gene: TRBJ1-2; d_gene: .; CDR3nt: TGTGCCAGCAGTCGGGACTCGGCTGGGTTTGACTATGGCTACACCTTC; CDR3aa: CASSRDSAGFDYGYTF
v_gene: TRBV5-1; abundance: many; j_gene: TRBJ1-6; d_gene: .; CDR3nt: TGCGCCAGCAGCAGTTGGGTTAATTCACCCCTCCACTTT; CDR3aa: CASSSWVNSPLHF
v_gene: TRBV12-3/TRBV12-4; abundance: many; j_gene: TRBJ2-1; d_gene: TRBD1; CDR3nt: TGTGCCAGCAGTTTAGTACAGGGGAACAATGAGCAGTTCTTC; CDR3aa: CASSLVQGNNEQFF
v_gene: TRBV7-9; abundance: many; j_gene: TRBJ1-2; d_gene: .; CDR3nt: TGTGCCAGCAGCTTAGCACAGGGAAGGGGGTATGGCTACACCTTC; CDR3aa: CASSLAQGRGYGYTF